The rows below give T cell receptor beta chains drawn from one sample of a study of shared clonotypes between healthy human individuals. Profiling relied on immunoSEQ multiplex PCR, and the TCRdb table lists in-frame clones only, not all of them. The repertoire has 490,000 or so clones, less than 80% of them found once; the top ten carry over 10%. The specimen sequenced was PBMCs. These receptors originate from a woman between 40 and 55 years old in good health. Some clones in this sample may be carry-over from other donors' samples. Both conserved end residues are part of each CDR3.

TRBV10-3	CAISESEGMNTEAFF
TRBV4-3	CASSQDRAAMNTEAFF
TRBV28	CASSAGGISYEQYF
TRBV5-1	CASSLEGLGFISDTQYF
TRBV7-9	CASSLPGQGREKLFF
TRBV19	CASSMASASYEQYF
TRBV25-1	CASSAQTGGYVNEKLFF
TRBV11-3	CASSHYPPVSYEQYF
TRBV29-1	CSVKGQGSEQFF
TRBV4-1	CASSQDWTGDGYTF
TRBV18	CASSPSARSYEQYF
TRBV30	CAWSGDRRGYTF
TRBV13	CASSLIDRGGEQYF
TRBV9	CASSGTGAGETQYF
TRBV25-1	CASSVVHLSGKEAQYF
TRBV10-3	CAISESTGTYEQYF
TRBV2	CASRRTGGSPIF
TRBV11-3	CASSSGQGPAYEQYF
TRBV27	CASSSNSGGYSYEQYF
TRBV10-3	CAISESNTGELFF
TRBV18	CASSGQETQYF
TRBV4-3	CASSQDYSSPTLEQYF
TRBV15	CATSREGTEEAFF
TRBV10-3	CAINWGGLTDTQYF
TRBV18	CASSPDPDYGYTF
TRBV19	CASGPTGSGNTIYF
TRBV10-3	CAISESSAGETQYF
TRBV25-1	CASRESRPSGSYEQYF
TRBV27	CASSTSGNSDEQYF
TRBV7-3	CASSLSRAREVHEQYF
TRBV18	CASSPRSENTGELFF
TRBV7-3	CASSLTQDRYNEQFF
TRBV19	CASSVGTANEQFF
TRBV7-2	CASSVTLGKKVRQETQYF
TRBV4-2	CASSQEVREQVNRYTF
TRBV28	CASRLPSGAVEQYF
TRBV7-2	CASSPSAPYNEQFF